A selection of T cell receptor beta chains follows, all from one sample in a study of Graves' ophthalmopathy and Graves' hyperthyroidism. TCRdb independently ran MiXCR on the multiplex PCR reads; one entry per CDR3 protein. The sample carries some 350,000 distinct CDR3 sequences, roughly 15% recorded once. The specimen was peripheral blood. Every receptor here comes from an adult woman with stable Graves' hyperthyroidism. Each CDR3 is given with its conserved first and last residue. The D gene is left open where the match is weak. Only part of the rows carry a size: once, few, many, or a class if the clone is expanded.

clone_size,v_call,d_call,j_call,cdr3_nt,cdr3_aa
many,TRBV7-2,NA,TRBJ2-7,TGTGCCAGCAGCCACGAGGGAAGCTACGAGCAGTACTTC,CASSHEGSYEQYF
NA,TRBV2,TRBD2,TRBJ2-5,TGTGCCAGCAGTGAAGAAGCCCCCGGACTAGCGGGAGAGACCCAGTACTTC,CASSEEAPGLAGETQYF
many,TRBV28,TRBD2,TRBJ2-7,TGTGCCAGCAGTGTCGTGACTAGCGGAACCGTCTCCTACGAGCAGTACTTC,CASSVVTSGTVSYEQYF
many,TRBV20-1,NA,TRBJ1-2,TGCAGTGCTAGGGCCCCTCTCTTACGGGCCGTATCCGGGAAGGGCTACACCTTC,CSARAPLLRAVSGKGYTF
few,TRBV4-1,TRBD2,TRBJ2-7,TGCGCCAGCAGCGAAAAAGCGGGAGAGGCTTACGAGCAGTACTTC,CASSEKAGEAYEQYF
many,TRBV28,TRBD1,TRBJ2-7,TGTGCCAGCAGTTTAACCCCCACGGGACAGGGGAGGCGAAGGGACGCCGAGCAGTACTTC,CASSLTPTGQGRRRDAEQYF
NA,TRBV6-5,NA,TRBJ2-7,TGTGCCAGCAGTTACGTTATAGCCGACAAGGGTAGCTACGAGCAGTACTTC,CASSYVIADKGSYEQYF
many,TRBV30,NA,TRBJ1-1,TGTGCCTGGAGTCAGGGGTTCCCGAACACTGAAGCTTTCTTT,CAWSQGFPNTEAFF
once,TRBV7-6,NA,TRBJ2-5,TGTGCCAGCAGCTCCCGCGGCCGGGGACAAGAGACCCAGTACTTC,CASSSRGRGQETQYF
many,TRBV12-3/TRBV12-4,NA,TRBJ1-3,TGTGCCAGCAGTTCATGGGCAGGGGCCTCTGGAAACACCATATATTTT,CASSSWAGASGNTIYF
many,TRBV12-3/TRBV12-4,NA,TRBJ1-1,TGTGCCAGCACCTGGGCCCATTTGAACACTGAAGCTTTCTTT,CASTWAHLNTEAFF
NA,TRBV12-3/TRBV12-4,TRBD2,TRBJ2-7,TGTGCCAGCAGCCCGACTAGCGGGAGGGTCGGGGAGCAGTACTTC,CASSPTSGRVGEQYF
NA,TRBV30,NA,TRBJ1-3,TGTGCCTGGAGTTGGGGCGGCTCTGGAAACACCATATATTTT,CAWSWGGSGNTIYF